These T cell receptor beta chains were read from a single sample in a study of T cell repertoires in cytomegalovirus infection. Their cognate antigens are unknown. Each CDR3 protein gets one entry after TCRdb re-called the reads with MiXCR. This sample yields 65,000 to 85,000 distinct CDR3 sequences, of which under 30% are seen a single time; 45% to 75% belongs to the top ten. The sample here was CD8+ T cells from cultured PBMCs, taken from culture after CMV antigen stimulation. These TCRs come from a human donor in good health (CMV status not recorded). Some clones in this sample may be carry-over from other donors' samples. CDR3s include the opening cysteine and the closing phenylalanine or tryptophan. Each record gives: D gene, J gene, V gene, clone size, CDR3 protein, CDR3 DNA. D genes are given only for firm matches. Only some rows state a clone size, as once, few, many or a class for expanded clones.

>.|TRBJ2-7|TRBV10-3|many
CAISDYREQYF
TGTGCCATCAGCGACTACCGAGAGCAGTACTTC
>.|TRBJ1-5|TRBV4-3|.
CASSQDKGFSNQPQHF
TGCGCCAGCAGCCAAGATAAAGGTTTTAGCAATCAGCCCCAGCATTTT
>.|TRBJ1-1|TRBV4-2|.
CASSPHSAGGNTEAFF
TGTGCCAGCAGCCCCCACAGTGCCGGGGGGAACACTGAAGCTTTCTTT
>.|TRBJ1-2|TRBV4-1|.
CASSPQRGDGLYGYTF
TGCGCCAGCAGCCCCCAAAGAGGGGACGGTCTCTATGGCTACACCTTC
>TRBD2|TRBJ2-7|TRBV19|few
CASSKGRSGRYEQYF
TGTGCCAGTAGTAAAGGCCGGAGCGGGAGGTACGAGCAGTACTTC
>.|TRBJ2-5|TRBV7-2|few
CASSLEMLDGQETQYF
TGTGCCAGCAGCTTAGAAATGTTAGACGGTCAAGAGACCCAGTACTTC
>TRBD1|TRBJ1-6|TRBV7-9|large
CASSSHDWTGSNSPLHF
TGTGCCAGCAGCTCACATGATTGGACAGGGAGCAATTCACCCCTCCACTTT
>.|TRBJ1-2|TRBV27|few
CASSSDTYYGYTF
TGTGCCAGCAGTTCAGATACATACTATGGCTACACCTTC
>.|TRBJ1-5|TRBV27|.
CASRVRGNQPQHF
TGTGCCAGCAGGGTGAGGGGTAATCAGCCCCAGCATTTT
>.|TRBJ1-5|TRBV7-2|many
CASSPEVSNQPQHF
TGTGCCAGCAGCCCGGAGGTTAGCAATCAGCCCCAGCATTTT
>TRBD1|TRBJ1-2|TRBV30|.
CAWSPGQGSYGYTF
TGTGCCTGGAGCCCGGGACAGGGTTCCTATGGCTACACCTTC
>.|TRBJ1-3|TRBV12-3/TRBV12-4|.
CAIRYSSGNTIYF
TGTGCCATCCGCTACAGCTCTGGAAACACCATATATTTT
>.|TRBJ2-7|TRBV5-6|once
CASSLKDSFYEQYF
TGTGCCAGCAGCTTGAAGGACAGCTTCTACGAGCAGTACTTC
>.|TRBJ1-4|TRBV7-2|many
CASRSDGRAGEKLFF
TGTGCCAGCAGATCGGATGGGAGAGCGGGTGAAAAACTGTTTTTT
>TRBD2|TRBJ2-3|TRBV5-4|.
CASSLEGALRGGDADTQYF
TGTGCCAGCAGCTTGGAAGGGGCACTGCGGGGAGGGGACGCAGATACGCAGTATTTT
>.|TRBJ2-1|TRBV9|.
CASSVEGPYNEQFF
TGTGCCAGCAGCGTAGAGGGTCCTTACAATGAGCAGTTCTTC
>.|TRBJ2-7|TRBV6-2/TRBV6-3|many
CASRQFPGRDEQYF
TGTGCCAGCAGACAATTTCCGGGACGGGACGAGCAGTACTTC
>.|TRBJ2-1|TRBV6-2/TRBV6-3|few
CASSSEQLNEQFF
TGTGCCAGCAGTAGCGAACAGTTAAATGAGCAGTTCTTC
>.|TRBJ2-5|TRBV27|.
CASSSKSRYGETQYF
TGTGCCAGCAGTAGCAAATCCCGTTATGGAGAGACCCAGTACTTC
>.|TRBJ1-2|TRBV7-9|few
CASSPNTPYGYTF
TGTGCCAGCAGTCCTAATACCCCTTATGGCTACACCTTC
>.|TRBJ2-5|TRBV6-5|.
CASSYSMWGGPRETQYF
TGTGCCAGCAGTTACTCGATGTGGGGGGGGCCGCGGGAGACCCAGTACTTC
>.|TRBJ1-1|TRBV9|.
CASSVSRGTEAFF
TGTGCCAGCAGCGTATCACGAGGGACTGAAGCTTTCTTT
>.|TRBJ2-1|TRBV7-6|many
CASSSRDTSRNEQFF
TGTGCCAGCAGCTCCCGGGACACATCTAGGAATGAGCAGTTCTTC
>.|TRBJ2-3|TRBV7-9|few
CASSGPMADTQYF
TGTGCCAGCAGCGGTCCAATGGCAGATACGCAGTATTTT
>.|TRBJ1-1|TRBV7-7|many
CARRWAGDTEAFF
TGTGCCAGAAGATGGGCTGGGGACACTGAAGCTTTCTTT
>TRBD2|TRBJ2-7|TRBV7-2|many
CASSYTSGRAHEQYF
TGTGCCAGCAGCTATACTAGCGGGAGGGCGCACGAGCAGTACTTC
>.|TRBJ1-2|TRBV7-9|.
CASSLAVNYGYTF
TGTGCCAGCAGCTTAGCGGTTAACTATGGCTACACCTTC
>.|TRBJ1-1|TRBV27|many
CASSPRGGSGLAEAFF
TGTGCCAGCAGTCCACGGGGGGGGTCCGGGCTGGCTGAAGCTTTCTTT
>.|TRBJ2-2|TRBV4-3|.
CASSQTDLASGELFF
TGCGCCAGCAGCCAAACCGACCTAGCGAGCGGGGAGCTGTTTTTT
>.|TRBJ2-5|TRBV20-1|.
CSARAPPGETQYF
TGCAGTGCTAGAGCTCCCCCGGGGGAGACCCAGTACTTC
>TRBD2|TRBJ2-5|TRBV7-9|.
CASSPQLAGVQETQYF
TGTGCCAGCAGCCCCCAACTAGCGGGGGTTCAAGAGACCCAGTACTTC
>.|TRBJ2-1|TRBV7-9|.
CASSLVGVQNEQFF
TGTGCCAGCAGCTTAGTGGGGGTCCAAAATGAGCAGTTCTTC
>.|TRBJ2-5|TRBV11-2|few
CASSLEMAGSQGTQYF
TGTGCCAGCAGCTTAGAAATGGCAGGATCGCAAGGGACCCAGTACTTC
>.|TRBJ1-4|TRBV10-3|.
CAAGGLGEKLFF
TGTGCCGCCGGGGGGTTGGGTGAAAAACTGTTTTTT
>.|TRBJ2-2|TRBV6-4|.
CASIRDRPDTGELFF
TGTGCCAGCATTCGAGACAGGCCTGACACCGGGGAGCTGTTTTTT
>.|TRBJ2-2|TRBV7-9|few
CASSPPLNTGELFF
TGTGCCAGCAGCCCCCCGCTGAACACCGGGGAGCTGTTTTTT
>.|TRBJ1-2|TRBV12-3/TRBV12-4|many
CASSLGGRYYGYTF
TGTGCCAGCAGTTTAGGGGGCAGATACTATGGCTACACCTTC
>TRBD1|TRBJ1-1|TRBV4-3|.
CASSQDISRGMNTEAFF
TGCGCCAGCAGCCAAGATATTAGCAGGGGGATGAACACTGAAGCTTTCTTT
>.|TRBJ1-6|TRBV27|many
CASSSRQNSPLHF
TGTGCCAGCAGTTCCCGACAGAATTCACCCCTCCACTTT
>.|TRBJ2-1|TRBV2|once
CDSDPRLSSYNEQFF
TGTGACAGCGATCCCAGGCTAAGCTCCTACAATGAGCAGTTCTTC
>.|TRBJ2-4|TRBV30|.
CAWSESRLGGNIQYF
TGTGCCTGGAGTGAGTCACGACTAGGTGGGAACATTCAGTACTTC
>TRBD1|TRBJ1-2|TRBV4-3|few
CASSPTGGGYTF
TGCGCCAGCAGCCCTACAGGGGGCGGCTACACCTTC
>.|TRBJ2-7|TRBV7-9|few
CASSSRQLALHEQYF
TGTGCCAGCAGCTCACGACAGCTAGCCCTCCACGAGCAGTACTTC
>TRBD1|TRBJ2-5|TRBV7-9|.
CASSVGTGPSIETQYF
TGTGCCAGCAGCGTGGGGACAGGGCCCTCGATAGAGACCCAGTACTTC
>.|TRBJ1-2|TRBV5-4|.
CASSFPGASDYGYTF
TGTGCCAGCAGCTTTCCCGGGGCATCGGACTATGGCTACACCTTC
>TRBD2|TRBJ2-3|TRBV12-3/TRBV12-4|.
CASSGTSSGTQYF
TGTGCCAGCAGTGGGACTAGCTCCGGTACGCAGTATTTT